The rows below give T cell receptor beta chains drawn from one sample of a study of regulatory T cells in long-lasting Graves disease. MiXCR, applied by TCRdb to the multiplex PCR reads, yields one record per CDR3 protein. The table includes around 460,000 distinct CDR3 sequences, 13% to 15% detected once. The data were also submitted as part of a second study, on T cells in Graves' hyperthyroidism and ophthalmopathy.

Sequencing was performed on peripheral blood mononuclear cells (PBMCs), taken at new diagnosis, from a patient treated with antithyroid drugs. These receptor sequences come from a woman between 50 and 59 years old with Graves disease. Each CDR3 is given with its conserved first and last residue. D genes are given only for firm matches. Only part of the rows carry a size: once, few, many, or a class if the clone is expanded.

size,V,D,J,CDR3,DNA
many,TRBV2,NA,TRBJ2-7,CASSEGDTAYEQYF,TGTGCCAGCAGTGAAGGGGATACGGCCTACGAGCAGTACTTC
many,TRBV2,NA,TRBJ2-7,CASSETVTYEQYF,TGTGCCAGCAGTGAAACAGTTACCTACGAGCAGTACTTC
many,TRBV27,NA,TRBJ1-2,CASSPARMAGYGYTF,TGTGCCAGCAGTCCCGCCAGGATGGCCGGCTATGGCTACACCTTC
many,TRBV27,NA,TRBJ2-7,CASSSAGRFGEQYF,TGTGCCAGCTCGAGTGCTGGCCGTTTTGGCGAGCAGTACTTC
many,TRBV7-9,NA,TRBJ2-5,CASSLPQVGETQYF,TGTGCCAGCAGCTTACCGCAGGTTGGGGAGACCCAGTACTTC
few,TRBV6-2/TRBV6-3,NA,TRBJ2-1,CASAGGRIGINEQFF,TGTGCCAGCGCAGGGGGGCGAATCGGGATAAATGAGCAGTTCTTC
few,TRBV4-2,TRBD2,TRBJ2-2,CASSQPRGGTSNTGELFF,TGTGCCAGCAGCCAACCCCGGGGGGGGACATCGAACACCGGGGAGCTGTTTTTT
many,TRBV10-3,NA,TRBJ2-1,CAISEGSPNDEQFF,TGTGCCATCAGTGAGGGTAGCCCCAACGATGAGCAGTTCTTC
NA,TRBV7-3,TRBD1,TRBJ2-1,CASSLSSGQGENEQFF,TGTGCCAGCAGCTTATCTTCGGGACAGGGTGAGAATGAGCAGTTCTTC
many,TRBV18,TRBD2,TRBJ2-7,CASSPLAGGYEQYF,TGTGCCAGCTCACCGTTAGCGGGAGGTTACGAGCAGTACTTC
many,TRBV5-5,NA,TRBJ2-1,CASSFRLYNEQFF,TGTGCCAGCAGCTTTCGACTATACAATGAGCAGTTCTTC
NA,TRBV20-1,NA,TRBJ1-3,CSARVTGLSGNTIYF,TGCAGTGCTAGAGTGACAGGACTGTCTGGAAACACCATATATTTT
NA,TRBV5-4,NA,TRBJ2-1,CACSGLSPLRDNEQFF,TGTGCCTGCAGCGGCCTCAGCCCTCTTCGGGACAATGAGCAGTTCTTC
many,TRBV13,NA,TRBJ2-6,CASSLGTGANVLTF,TGTGCCAGCAGCTTAGGGACTGGGGCCAACGTCCTGACTTTC
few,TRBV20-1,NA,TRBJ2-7,CSARPSSGYEQYF,TGCAGTGCTAGACCTAGCAGCGGCTACGAGCAGTACTTC
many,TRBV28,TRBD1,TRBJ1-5,CASSVGQGPSTANQPQHF,TGTGCCAGCAGTGTGGGACAGGGCCCGTCCACAGCGAATCAGCCCCAGCATTTT
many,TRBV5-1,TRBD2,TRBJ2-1,CASSLGGTSASYNEQFF,TGCGCCAGCAGCTTGGGGGGGACTAGCGCTTCCTACAATGAGCAGTTCTTC
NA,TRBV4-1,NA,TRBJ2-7,CASSQASGRTYEQYF,TGCGCCAGCAGCCAGGCCTCCGGACGGACCTACGAGCAGTACTTC
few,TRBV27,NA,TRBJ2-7,CATLISGRGVHEQYF,TGTGCCACCCTTATCTCCGGGAGAGGGGTCCACGAGCAGTACTTC
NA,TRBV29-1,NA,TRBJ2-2,CSVEDATGELFF,TGCAGCGTTGAAGACGCCACCGGGGAGCTGTTTTTT
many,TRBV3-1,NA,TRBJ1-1,CASSLGPTNEIGAFF,TGTGCCAGCAGTCTCGGGCCAACTAACGAGATAGGAGCTTTCTTT
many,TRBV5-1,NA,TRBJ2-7,CASSLGGGQFYEQYF,TGCGCCAGCAGCTTGGGGGGGGGGCAGTTCTACGAGCAGTACTTC
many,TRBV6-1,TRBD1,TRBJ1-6,CASRPGDREGSPLHF,TGTGCCAGCAGACCCGGGGACAGGGAAGGCTCACCCCTCCACTTT
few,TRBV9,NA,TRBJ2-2,CASSRRGGADTGELFF,TGTGCCAGCAGCCGGAGGGGGGGGGCCGACACCGGGGAGCTGTTTTTT
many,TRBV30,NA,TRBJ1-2,CAWSAGPLFDGYTF,TGTGCCTGGAGTGCCGGGCCGCTCTTCGATGGCTACACCTTC
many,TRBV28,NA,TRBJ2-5,CASSLSGGGETQYF,TGTGCCAGCAGTTTATCAGGGGGGGGAGAGACCCAGTACTTC
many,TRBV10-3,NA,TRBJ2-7,CAISTGGTYEQYF,TGTGCCATCAGCACTGGGGGGACCTACGAGCAGTACTTC
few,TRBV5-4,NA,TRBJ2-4,CASSLGQDRAKNIQYF,TGTGCCAGCAGCTTGGGCCAGGATAGGGCCAAAAACATTCAGTACTTC
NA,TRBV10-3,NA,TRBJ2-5,CAISVRQETQYF,TGTGCCATCAGTGTCAGGCAAGAGACCCAGTACTTC
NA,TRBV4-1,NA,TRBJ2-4,CASSHGTRKNIQYF,TGCGCCAGCAGCCACGGGACACGGAAAAACATTCAGTACTTC
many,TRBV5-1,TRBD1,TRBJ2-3,CASGTGQGITDTQYF,TGCGCCAGTGGAACAGGACAGGGAATCACAGATACGCAGTATTTT
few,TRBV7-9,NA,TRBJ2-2,CASSRPKGQRSGELFF,TGTGCCAGCAGCCGACCCAAAGGACAGCGGTCCGGGGAGCTGTTTTTT
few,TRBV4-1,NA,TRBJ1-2,CASSGGRNYGYTF,TGCGCCAGCAGCGGGGGACGGAACTATGGCTACACCTTC
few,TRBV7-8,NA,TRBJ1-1,CASSKDPYTKAFF,TGTGCCAGCAGCAAAGATCCGTACACTAAAGCTTTCTTT
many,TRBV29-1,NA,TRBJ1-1,CSVEFVRFGRMNTEAFF,TGCAGCGTTGAATTTGTTAGGTTTGGTCGTATGAACACTGAAGCTTTCTTT
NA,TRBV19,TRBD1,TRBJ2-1,CASRPQGEYEQFF,TGTGCCAGTAGGCCTCAGGGGGAATATGAGCAGTTCTTC
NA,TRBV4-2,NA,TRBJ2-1,CASSFERTYNEQFF,TGTGCCAGCAGCTTCGAAAGGACCTACAATGAGCAGTTCTTC
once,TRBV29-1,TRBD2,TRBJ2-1,CSAVPGLAGVKPYNDQFF,TGCAGCGCCGTACCGGGACTAGCGGGAGTAAAGCCCTACAATGATCAGTTCTTC
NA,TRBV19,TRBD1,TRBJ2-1,CASTMPGQGVNEQFF,TGTGCCAGTACGATGCCGGGACAGGGGGTGAATGAGCAGTTCTTC
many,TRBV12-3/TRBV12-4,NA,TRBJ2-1,CASSIRDNAYNEQFF,TGTGCCAGCAGTATTCGGGACAACGCCTACAATGAGCAGTTCTTC
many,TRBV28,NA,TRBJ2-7,CASSFPGGTYEQYF,TGTGCCAGCAGCTTTCCAGGGGGGACGTACGAGCAGTACTTC
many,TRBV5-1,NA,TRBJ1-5,CASSRTVNQPQHF,TGTGCCAGCAGCCGGACAGTTAATCAGCCCCAGCATTTT